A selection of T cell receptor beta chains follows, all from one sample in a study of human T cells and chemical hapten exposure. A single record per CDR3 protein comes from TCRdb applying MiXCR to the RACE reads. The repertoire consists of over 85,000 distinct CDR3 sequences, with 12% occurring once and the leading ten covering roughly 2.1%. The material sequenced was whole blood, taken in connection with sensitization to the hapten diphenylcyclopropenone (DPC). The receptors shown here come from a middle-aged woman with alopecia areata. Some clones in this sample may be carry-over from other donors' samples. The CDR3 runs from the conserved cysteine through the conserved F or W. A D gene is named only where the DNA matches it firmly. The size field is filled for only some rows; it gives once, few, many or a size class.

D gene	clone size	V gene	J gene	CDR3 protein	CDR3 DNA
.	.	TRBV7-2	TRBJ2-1	CASSLAASATYNEQFF	TGTGCCAGCAGCTTAGCCGCTAGCGCAACCTACAATGAGCAGTTCTTC
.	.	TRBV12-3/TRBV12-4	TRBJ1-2	CASSPATRAGGYTF	TGTGCCAGCAGCCCCGCTACGAGAGCGGGGGGCTACACCTTC
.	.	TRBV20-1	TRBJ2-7	CSARATSYEQYF	TGCAGTGCTAGAGCCACATCCTACGAGCAGTACTTC
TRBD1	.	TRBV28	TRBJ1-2	CASRPDRDHGYTF	TGTGCCAGCAGACCCGACAGGGACCATGGCTACACCTTC
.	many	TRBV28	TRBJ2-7	CASSFSGREYF	TGTGCCAGCAGTTTTTCCGGGAGAGAGTACTTC
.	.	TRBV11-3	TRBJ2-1	CASSLTGQSYNEQFF	TGTGCCAGCAGCCTTACTGGACAATCCTACAATGAGCAGTTCTTC
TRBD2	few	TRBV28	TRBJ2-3	CASSRNQGLAGGDTQYF	TGTGCCAGCAGTCGCAACCAAGGACTAGCGGGAGGAGATACGCAGTATTTT
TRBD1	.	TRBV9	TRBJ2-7	CASSVEGTETYEQYF	TGTGCCAGCAGCGTTGAGGGGACAGAGACCTACGAGCAGTACTTC
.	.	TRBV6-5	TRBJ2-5	CASSYSFNQETQYF	TGTGCCAGCAGTTACTCCTTTAACCAAGAGACCCAGTACTTC
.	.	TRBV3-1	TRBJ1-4	CASSQLRGGNEKLFF	TGTGCCAGCAGCCAACTACGCGGGGGTAATGAAAAACTGTTTTTT
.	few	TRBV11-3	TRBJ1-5	CASSSAPQSVSNQPQHF	TGTGCCAGCAGCTCAGCACCGCAGAGTGTAAGCAATCAGCCCCAGCATTTT
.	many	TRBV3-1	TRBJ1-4	CASKGSLGEKLFF	TGTGCCAGCAAAGGGTCCCTCGGGGAAAAACTGTTTTTT
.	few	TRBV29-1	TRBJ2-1	CSGDRNNEQFF	TGCAGCGGGGACCGCAACAATGAGCAGTTCTTC
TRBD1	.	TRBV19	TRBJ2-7	CASSARGQGGYEQYF	TGTGCCAGTAGTGCCCGAGGACAGGGGGGCTACGAGCAGTACTTC
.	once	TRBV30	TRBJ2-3	CAWKLWDTQYF	TGTGCCTGGAAGTTGTGGGATACGCAGTATTTT